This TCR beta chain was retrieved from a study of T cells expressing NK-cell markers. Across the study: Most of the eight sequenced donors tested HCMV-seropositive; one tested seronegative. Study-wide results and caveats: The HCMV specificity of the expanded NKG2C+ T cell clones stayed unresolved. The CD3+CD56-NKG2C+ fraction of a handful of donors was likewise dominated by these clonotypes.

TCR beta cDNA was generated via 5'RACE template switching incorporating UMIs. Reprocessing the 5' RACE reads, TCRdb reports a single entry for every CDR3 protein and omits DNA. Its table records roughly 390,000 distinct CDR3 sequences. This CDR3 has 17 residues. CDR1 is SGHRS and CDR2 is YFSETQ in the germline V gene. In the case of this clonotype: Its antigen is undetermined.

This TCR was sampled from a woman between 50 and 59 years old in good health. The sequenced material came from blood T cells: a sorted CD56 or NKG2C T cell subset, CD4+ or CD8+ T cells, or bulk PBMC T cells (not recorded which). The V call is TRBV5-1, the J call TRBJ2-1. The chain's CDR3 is CASSLVWRERSYNEQFF.